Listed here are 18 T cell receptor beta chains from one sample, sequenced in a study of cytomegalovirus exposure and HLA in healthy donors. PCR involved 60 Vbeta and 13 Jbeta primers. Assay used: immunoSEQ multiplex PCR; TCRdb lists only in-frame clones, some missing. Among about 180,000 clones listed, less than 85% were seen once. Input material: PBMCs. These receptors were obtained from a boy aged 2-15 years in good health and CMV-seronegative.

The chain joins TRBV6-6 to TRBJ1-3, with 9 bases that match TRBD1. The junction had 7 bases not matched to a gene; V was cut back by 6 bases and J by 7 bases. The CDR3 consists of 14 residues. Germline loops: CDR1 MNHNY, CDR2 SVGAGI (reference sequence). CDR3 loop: CASRNSDRGNTIYF. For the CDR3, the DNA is TGTGCCAGCAGAAATTCGGACAGGGGCAACACCATATATTTT.

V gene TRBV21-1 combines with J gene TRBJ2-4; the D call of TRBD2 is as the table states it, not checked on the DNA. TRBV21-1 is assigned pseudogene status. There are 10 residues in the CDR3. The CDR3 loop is CASSTSTGDF. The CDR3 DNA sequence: TGTGCCAGCAGCACTTCGACCGGGGACTTC.

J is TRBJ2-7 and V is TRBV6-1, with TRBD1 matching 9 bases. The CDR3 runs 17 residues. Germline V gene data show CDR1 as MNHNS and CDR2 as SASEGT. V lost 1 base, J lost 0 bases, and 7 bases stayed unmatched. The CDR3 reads CASSEGPGDRDSYEQYV. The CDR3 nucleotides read TGTGCCAGCAGTGAAGGCCCGGGGGACAGGGACTCCTACGAGCAGTACGTC.

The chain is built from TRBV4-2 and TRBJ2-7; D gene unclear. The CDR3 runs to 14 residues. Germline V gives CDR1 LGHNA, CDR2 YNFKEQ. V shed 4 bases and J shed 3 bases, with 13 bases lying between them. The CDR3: CASSRFSGDYEQYF. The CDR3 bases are TGTGCCAGCAGCCGCTTCTCAGGCGACTACGAGCAGTACTTC.

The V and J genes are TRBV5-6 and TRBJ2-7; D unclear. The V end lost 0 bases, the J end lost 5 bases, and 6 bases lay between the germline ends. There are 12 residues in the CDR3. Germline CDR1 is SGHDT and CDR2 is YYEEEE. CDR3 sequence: CASSLVIHEQYF. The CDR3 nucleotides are TGTGCCAGCAGCTTGGTTATCCACGAGCAGTACTTC.

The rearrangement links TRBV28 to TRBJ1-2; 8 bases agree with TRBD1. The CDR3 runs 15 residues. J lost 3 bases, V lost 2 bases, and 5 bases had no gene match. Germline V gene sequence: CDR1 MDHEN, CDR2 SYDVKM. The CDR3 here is CASSLPGGADYGYTF. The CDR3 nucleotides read TGTGCCAGCAGTTTACCAGGGGGCGCTGACTATGGCTACACCTTC.

DNA of the CDR3: TGTGCCAGCAGTATGACCGGGCCGGGGGCTTTCTTT. This codes for CASSMTGPGAFF. The chain joins TRBV6-1 to TRBJ1-1; D gene uncertain. V shed 5 bases and J shed 11 bases, with 15 bases lying between them. This CDR3 contains 12 residues. Germline V gene sequence: CDR1 MNHNS, CDR2 SASEGT.

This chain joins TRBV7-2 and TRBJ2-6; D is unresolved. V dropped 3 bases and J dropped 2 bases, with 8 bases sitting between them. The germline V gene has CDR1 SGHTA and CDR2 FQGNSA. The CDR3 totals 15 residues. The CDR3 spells CASSFTVTGANVLTF. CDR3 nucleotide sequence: TGTGCCAGCAGCTTTACAGTAACTGGGGCCAACGTCCTGACTTTC.

The CDR3 nucleotides read TGCAGCGTTATGGCCGGGACAGGAGTTTCGAACACTGAAGCTTTCTTT. Residues: CSVMAGTGVSNTEAFF. The V and J genes are TRBV29-1 and TRBJ1-1; 8 bases fit TRBD1. The germline V gene encodes CDR1 SQVTM and CDR2 ANQGSEA. This CDR3 is 16 amino acids long. V dropped 5 bases and J dropped 1; count of bases not matched to a gene: 12. Full variable domain (remainder filled in from reference TRBV29-1 and TRBJ1-1): SAVISQKPSRDICQRGTSLTIQCQVDSQVTMMFWYRQQPGQSLTLIATANQGSEATYESGFVIDKFPISRPNLTFSTLTVSNMSPEDSSIYLCSVMAGTGVSNTEAFFGQGTRLTVV.

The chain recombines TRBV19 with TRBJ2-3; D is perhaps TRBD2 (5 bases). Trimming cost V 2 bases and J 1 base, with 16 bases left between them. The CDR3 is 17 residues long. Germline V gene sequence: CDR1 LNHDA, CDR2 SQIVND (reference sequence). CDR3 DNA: TGTGCCAGTAGTATAATCCCTAGCTCCGTGGGCACAGATACGCAGTATTTT. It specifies CASSIIPSSVGTDTQYF.

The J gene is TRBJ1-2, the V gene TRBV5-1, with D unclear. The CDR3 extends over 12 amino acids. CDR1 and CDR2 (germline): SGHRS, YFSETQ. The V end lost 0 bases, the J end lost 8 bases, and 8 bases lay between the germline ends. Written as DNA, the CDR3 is TGCGCCAGCAGCTTGGATGCAGAAGGCTACACCTTC. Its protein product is CASSLDAEGYTF.

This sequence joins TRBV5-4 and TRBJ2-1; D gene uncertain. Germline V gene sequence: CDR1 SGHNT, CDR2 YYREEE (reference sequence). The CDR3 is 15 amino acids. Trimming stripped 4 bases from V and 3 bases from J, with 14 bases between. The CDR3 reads CASSPGVGHYNEQFF. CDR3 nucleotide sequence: TGTGCCAGCAGCCCCGGAGTTGGCCACTACAATGAGCAGTTCTTC. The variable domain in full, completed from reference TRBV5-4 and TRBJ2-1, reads ETGVTQSPTHLIKTRGQQVTLRCSSQSGHNTVSWYQQALGQGPQFIFQYYREEENGRGNFPPRFSGLQFPNYSSELNVNALELDDSALYLCASSPGVGHYNEQFFGPGTRLTVL.

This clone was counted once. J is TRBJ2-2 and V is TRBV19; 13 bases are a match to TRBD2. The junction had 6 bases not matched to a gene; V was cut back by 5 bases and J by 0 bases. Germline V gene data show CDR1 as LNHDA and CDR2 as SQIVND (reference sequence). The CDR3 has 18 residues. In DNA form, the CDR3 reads TGTGCCAGTAGTCGCTGGGGGACTAGCGGGACGAACACCGGGGAGCTGTTTTTT. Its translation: CASSRWGTSGTNTGELFF.

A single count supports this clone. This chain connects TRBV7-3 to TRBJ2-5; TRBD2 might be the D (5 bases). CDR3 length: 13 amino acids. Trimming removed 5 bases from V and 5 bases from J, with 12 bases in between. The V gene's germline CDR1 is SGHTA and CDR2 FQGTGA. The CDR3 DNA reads TGTGCCAGCAGCGGAGGAGTCGGGGAGACCCAGTACTTC. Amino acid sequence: CASSGGVGETQYF. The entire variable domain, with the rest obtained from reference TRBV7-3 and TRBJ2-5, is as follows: GAGVSQTPSNKVTEKGKYVELRCDPISGHTALYWYRQSLGQGPEFLIYFQGTGAADDSGLPNDRFFAVRPEGSVSTLKIQRTERGDSAVYLCASSGGVGETQYFGPGTRLLVL.

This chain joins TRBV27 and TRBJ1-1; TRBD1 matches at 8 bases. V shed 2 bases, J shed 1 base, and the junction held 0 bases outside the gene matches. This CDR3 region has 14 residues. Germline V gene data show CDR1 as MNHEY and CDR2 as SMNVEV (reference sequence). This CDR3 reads CASSLTGGNTEAFF. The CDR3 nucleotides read TGTGCCAGCAGTTTAACAGGGGGGAACACTGAAGCTTTCTTT.

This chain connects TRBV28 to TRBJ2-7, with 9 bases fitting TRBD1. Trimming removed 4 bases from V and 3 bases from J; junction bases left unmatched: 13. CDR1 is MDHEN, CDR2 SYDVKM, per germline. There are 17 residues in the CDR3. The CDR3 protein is CASSSWTGATSGYEQYF. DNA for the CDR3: TGTGCCAGCAGTTCCTGGACAGGGGCTACCAGTGGCTACGAGCAGTACTTC.

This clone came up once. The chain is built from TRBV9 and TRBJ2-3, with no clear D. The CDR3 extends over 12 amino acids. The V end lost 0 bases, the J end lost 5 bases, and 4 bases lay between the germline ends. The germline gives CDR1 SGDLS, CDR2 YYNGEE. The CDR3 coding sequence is TGTGCCAGCAGCGTAGCCGGAGATACGCAGTATTTT. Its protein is CASSVAGDTQYF.

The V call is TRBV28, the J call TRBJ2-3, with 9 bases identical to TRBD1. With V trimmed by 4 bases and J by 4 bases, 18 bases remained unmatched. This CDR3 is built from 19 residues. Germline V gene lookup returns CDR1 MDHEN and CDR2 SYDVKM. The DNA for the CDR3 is TGTGCCAGCAGTTACTTCCCGGGACAGGGAATTGGAGGAGCAGATACGCAGTATTTT. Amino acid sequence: CASSYFPGQGIGGADTQYF.